This T cell receptor beta chain was recorded in a study of cytomegalovirus exposure and HLA in healthy donors. This clone was detected once. As yet, its antigen is unknown. General study results and limits: Later analysis associated a missense DCLRE1C variant with TCR beta V- and J-gene trimming. There was a cluster of highly shared sequence variants that was likely a sequencing artifact.

V lost 4 bases to trimming and J lost 4 bases, with 11 bases between them. This CDR3 has 13 residues. The germline V gene has CDR1 MGHRA and CDR2 YSYEKL. PCR was performed using 60 Vbeta and 13 Jbeta primers. The repertoire was sequenced with immunoSEQ multiplex PCR; TCRdb's copy has only in-frame clones and lacks some. This sample has roughly 110,000 clones, with around 70% found just once. The TCR sequence derives from a boy aged 10-17 years in good health and CMV-seronegative. The sequencing sample was made of PBMCs. This chain uses TRBV4-1 with TRBJ2-7; perhaps TRBD2 as D (5 bases). The CDR3 nucleotides are TGCGCCAGCAGCCTAGGACTGGAGTACGAGCAGTACTTC. The encoded protein is CASSLGLEYEQYF.